This T cell receptor (beta chain) was captured in a study of blood T cell repertoires in COVID-19 (dated by TCRdb to 2018 to 2020). Background for the entire study: Samples from collaborators originated in the United States, Italy and Spain and spanned both the acute and convalescent phases of COVID-19. The prospective study material was composed of cDNA or gDNA derived from T cells, B-cell-depleted T cells, or PBMCs. Subjects who had been exposed to COVID-19, were actively infected with it, or had recovered from it provided the deeply sampled blood TCRbeta repertoires that made up the dataset. The repertoires were released in a freely available public database intended as a resource for research on the immune response to SARS-CoV-2. Samples were obtained from the ongoing ImmuneRACE study (first 160 participants) and from over 1,000 subjects provided by 6 global collaborators. Sample metadata almost always included a de-identified subject ID, COVID-19 status, age in years and sex. Where HLA class I and class II types were available, the types were taken from metadata supplied by the sample provider, not from assay-based typing. Beyond this particular receptor, the publication reports: The amount of clinical and demographic metadata varied by source and participant and was provided uncurated.

Enrolling through a virtual design, the prospective study's participants ranged in age from roughly 18 to 95 years and lived across more than 20 United States geographic areas. To assign participants to cohorts, the prospective study relied on clinical history that participants themselves reported in a screening survey and a study questionnaire. Exposed participants were defined as having been in contact with someone with a PCR-confirmed or clinician-diagnosed COVID-19 case within 2 weeks of study entry. Each participant in the prospective study had whole blood, serum and a nasopharyngeal or oropharyngeal swab collected by mobile phlebotomists. Additional blood draws and questionnaires over a 2-month period could optionally be provided by prospective study participants. Before DNA extraction, blood samples from the prospective study were shipped at room temperature or frozen. From its cysteine to its phenylalanine, the CDR3 spans 13 amino acids. The kept DNA is CDR3 alone, 39 bases in frame from the first base. The germline V gene (reference sequence) yields GTSNPN for CDR1 and SVGIG for CDR2. V lost 0 bases and J lost 3 bases; the stretch between them is 8 bases long.

About this clone itself: The antigen it binds to is not known. Base qualities are not recorded, but no much larger clone differs from it by a single base.

The immunoSEQ Assay, a bias-controlled multiplex PCR, was used to amplify TCRbeta CDR3 regions from genomic DNA. Regarding the original processing steps: The number of nucleated cells in each sample was estimated by amplification of reference gene primers within the assay. Sequence reads were collapsed and filtered to measure the absolute abundance of every unique TCRbeta CDR3 rearrangement. For each sample, productive Simpson clonality was calculated as the square root of Simpson's diversity index across productive rearrangements. TCRdb provides this immuneACCESS table in a form limited to in-frame rearrangements. Some clones are lacking; in checked studies, under half of them reflect an unresolved V gene, and why the rest are absent is not known. D and trimming were read from the DNA, whereas the V and J calls and clone size are those reported in that table. This sample has around 240,000 clones in its table, and 80% to 90% of those were observed once. Of the sample, 0.87% falls within the top ten clones.

The source material was PBMCs or T cells enriched from blood (not recorded which). In this chain, TRBV30 is recombined with TRBJ1-1; the D gene cannot be resolved reliably. The receptor was derived from a man in his fifties who had been exposed to COVID-19. DNA sequence: TGTGCCTGGAGTGTGTCAGAAGACACTGAAGCTTTCTTT. The resulting protein is CAWSVSEDTEAFF.